These T cell receptor beta chains were read from a single sample in a study of blood T cell repertoires in COVID-19. Clones were read by immunoSEQ multiplex PCR, and TCRdb kept only the in-frame ones, dropping some. The sample contains hundreds of thousands of clones, roughly four fifths of which appear only once. Sequenced material: peripheral blood. The receptors shown here come from a man aged 80 or over with acute or convalescent COVID-19. Each CDR3 is given with its conserved first and last residue. The order of the fields is V gene, J gene, D gene, clone size, CDR3 DNA, CDR3 protein. A D gene is named only where the DNA matches it firmly. Rows give clone size only sometimes, using once, few, many, or a class for an expanded clone.

V: TRBV7-9; J: TRBJ1-2; D: -; size: few; DNA: TGTGCCAGCAGCCGGGGGAAGGGGTCTGGCTACACCTTC; CDR3: CASSRGKGSGYTF
V: TRBV6-5; J: TRBJ1-5; D: TRBD1; size: -; DNA: TGTGCCACCTCAAGAGAACAGGGGGCTCAGCCCCAGCATTTT; CDR3: CATSREQGAQPQHF
V: TRBV6-5; J: TRBJ2-7; D: TRBD2; size: -; DNA: TGTGCCAGCAGACCGGGGACTAGCGGATACGAGCAGTACTTC; CDR3: CASRPGTSGYEQYF
V: TRBV6-2/TRBV6-3; J: TRBJ2-7; D: TRBD1; size: -; DNA: TGTGCCAGCAGTCCCGACAGGGGCCTCTCCTACGAGCAGTACTTC; CDR3: CASSPDRGLSYEQYF
V: TRBV28; J: TRBJ1-5; D: -; size: -; DNA: TGTGCCAGCAGTTTACAGGGCCTCCACCTTAATCAGCCCCAGCATTTT; CDR3: CASSLQGLHLNQPQHF
V: TRBV27; J: TRBJ1-2; D: -; size: -; DNA: TGTGCCAGCAGTGAAGGCTCAGGGAACTATGGCTACACCTTC; CDR3: CASSEGSGNYGYTF
V: TRBV19; J: TRBJ2-7; D: -; size: -; DNA: TGTGCCAGTAGTACTTTACAGGGTTCGGGGTACGAGCAGTACTTC; CDR3: CASSTLQGSGYEQYF
V: TRBV28; J: TRBJ2-7; D: TRBD2; size: few; DNA: TGTGCCAGCAGTCCATCGGGGACTAGACCCTACGAGCAGTACTTC; CDR3: CASSPSGTRPYEQYF
V: TRBV7-9; J: TRBJ1-2; D: -; size: -; DNA: TGTGCCAGCAGCTTAAACAGGGCCGACTATGGCTACACCTTC; CDR3: CASSLNRADYGYTF
V: TRBV3-1/TRBV3-2; J: TRBJ1-1; D: -; size: -; DNA: TGTGCCAGCAAGGGGACTGAAGCTTTCTTT; CDR3: CASKGTEAFF
V: TRBV3-1/TRBV3-2; J: TRBJ2-3; D: -; size: -; DNA: TGTGCCAGCAGCCATAAACTTCACAGGTATACGCAGTATTTT; CDR3: CASSHKLHRYTQYF
V: TRBV4-1; J: TRBJ1-5; D: TRBD1; size: -; DNA: TGCGCCAGCAGCCAACTGGGACAGGGGAACGAGCCCCAGCATTTT; CDR3: CASSQLGQGNEPQHF
V: TRBV2; J: TRBJ2-7; D: -; size: -; DNA: TGTGCCAGCAGGGCGGACTCCCACGAGCAGTACTTC; CDR3: CASRADSHEQYF
V: TRBV25-1; J: TRBJ2-1; D: -; size: once; DNA: TGTGCCAGCAGTGAATTAGAGTCAAAGAGGGCCAATGAGCAGTTCTTC; CDR3: CASSELESKRANEQFF
V: TRBV9; J: TRBJ1-2; D: TRBD1; size: -; DNA: TGTGCCAGCAGCGATTCGACAGGGCCCCATCTTTATGGCTACACCTTC; CDR3: CASSDSTGPHLYGYTF
V: TRBV6-6; J: TRBJ1-3; D: -; size: -; DNA: TGTGCCAGCAGTTACTCGAATCGCCAGGGATCCTCGGGCATATATTTT; CDR3: CASSYSNRQGSSGIYF
V: TRBV9; J: TRBJ2-3; D: TRBD2; size: -; DNA: TGTGCCAGCAGCTTAACCGGGACTAGCGGGAGCACAGATACGCAGTATTTT; CDR3: CASSLTGTSGSTDTQYF
V: TRBV9; J: TRBJ2-1; D: -; size: -; DNA: TGTGCCAGCAGCCCCTGGGGTGGGGGCGAGGTCTACAATGAGCAGTTCTTC; CDR3: CASSPWGGGEVYNEQFF
V: TRBV29-1; J: TRBJ1-5; D: -; size: -; DNA: TGCAGCGTTGCGCTCTCCGGAGCGGGGCTCGGAGATCAGCCCCAGCATTTT; CDR3: CSVALSGAGLGDQPQHF
V: TRBV13; J: TRBJ1-3; D: TRBD1; size: -; DNA: TGTGCCAGCAGCCGGCCCTACAGGGGGCGCGATGGAAACACCATATATTTT; CDR3: CASSRPYRGRDGNTIYF
V: TRBV9; J: TRBJ2-7; D: -; size: -; DNA: TGTGCCAGCAGCTCGGGACACAGCCCCATCTACGAGCAGTACTTC; CDR3: CASSSGHSPIYEQYF
V: TRBV5-1; J: TRBJ1-6; D: TRBD1; size: few; DNA: TGCGCCAGCAGCAGGACCGGGACAGGGGGCTCGTCACCCCTCCACTTT; CDR3: CASSRTGTGGSSPLHF
V: TRBV28; J: TRBJ2-3; D: TRBD2; size: few; DNA: TGTGCCAGCAGTTTACCCGGCGAGGGACTAGCGGGGGGGCAACAAGATACGCAGTATTTT; CDR3: CASSLPGEGLAGGQQDTQYF
V: TRBV5-4; J: TRBJ2-1; D: -; size: -; DNA: TGTGCCAGCAGCTTGCCGGGATACAATGAGCAGTTCTTC; CDR3: CASSLPGYNEQFF
V: TRBV6-1; J: TRBJ2-1; D: TRBD2; size: few; DNA: TGTGCCAGCAGTGAAGCGGGACTAGCGGGGTCTAAGGATGAGCAGTTCTTC; CDR3: CASSEAGLAGSKDEQFF
V: TRBV25-1; J: TRBJ2-3; D: TRBD2; size: -; DNA: TGTGCCAGCCTGGGCGGGGGGCACACAGATACGCAGTATTTT; CDR3: CASLGGGHTDTQYF
V: TRBV7-6; J: TRBJ1-4; D: TRBD1; size: -; DNA: TGTGCCAGCAGCACCGACAGGGTTGGGGAAAAACTGTTTTTT; CDR3: CASSTDRVGEKLFF
V: TRBV11-1; J: TRBJ2-3; D: TRBD2; size: -; DNA: TGTGCCAGCAGCTTAGAACTAGCGGGAGTTAGTACGCAGTATTTT; CDR3: CASSLELAGVSTQYF
V: TRBV6-5; J: TRBJ1-2; D: -; size: few; DNA: TGTGCCAGCAGCGACACGACAGGAAAAAGCTACACCTTC; CDR3: CASSDTTGKSYTF
V: TRBV7-2; J: TRBJ2-2; D: TRBD1; size: -; DNA: TGTGCCAGCAGCTTAGGGTCCCCCGGGACAGGGTCCGGGGAGCTGTTTTTT; CDR3: CASSLGSPGTGSGELFF
V: TRBV18; J: TRBJ1-1; D: -; size: -; DNA: TGTGCCAGCTCACTTAGACAGAAAAGCATGAACACTGAAGCTTTCTTT; CDR3: CASSLRQKSMNTEAFF
V: TRBV21-1; J: TRBJ1-5; D: -; size: -; DNA: TGTGCCAGCAGCATCCTTGGACAGGGGGCGTCCAATCAGCCCCAGCATTTT; CDR3: CASSILGQGASNQPQHF
V: TRBV3-1/TRBV3-2; J: TRBJ2-1; D: -; size: -; DNA: TGTGCCAGCAGCCAGGGGCTTAGTGAGCAGTTCTTC; CDR3: CASSQGLSEQFF
V: TRBV7-6; J: TRBJ2-2; D: -; size: -; DNA: TGTGCCAGAACCTTTTCAGGAGGGGCGCACACCGGGGAGCTGTTTTTT; CDR3: CARTFSGGAHTGELFF
V: TRBV11-2; J: TRBJ2-7; D: -; size: -; DNA: TGTGCCAGCAGCTTAGAGAGGACTTGGGAGCAGTACTTC; CDR3: CASSLERTWEQYF
V: TRBV24-1; J: TRBJ2-2; D: TRBD1; size: -; DNA: TGTGCCACCAGTGATCCGGGACAGGGAATTACCGGGGAGCTGTTTTTT; CDR3: CATSDPGQGITGELFF
V: TRBV18; J: TRBJ1-6; D: TRBD1; size: few; DNA: TGTGCCAGCTCCCCCACAGGGGGCTTTAGCTCCTATAATTCACCCCTCCACTTT; CDR3: CASSPTGGFSSYNSPLHF
V: TRBV3-1/TRBV3-2; J: TRBJ2-1; D: TRBD2; size: once; DNA: TGTGCCAGCAGCCATGATCTAGCGGGAAGGAGTGAGCAGTTCTTC; CDR3: CASSHDLAGRSEQFF
V: TRBV11-3; J: TRBJ2-3; D: -; size: -; DNA: TGTGCCAGCAGCCCCTCCAGGCGGGGTACGCAGTATTTT; CDR3: CASSPSRRGTQYF
V: TRBV19; J: TRBJ1-1; D: -; size: -; DNA: TGTGCCAGTATCGCTGACATGCTGAACACTGAAGCTTTCTTT; CDR3: CASIADMLNTEAFF
V: TRBV10-3; J: TRBJ2-7; D: TRBD2; size: -; DNA: TGTGCCACTAACCCCCTGACTAGCGGTTTGGAGCAGTACTTC; CDR3: CATNPLTSGLEQYF
V: TRBV5-1; J: TRBJ2-4; D: TRBD2; size: once; DNA: TGCGCCAGCAGCTTGGCCTCTAGCGGGGGGCGGGTAGCCAAAAACATTCAGTACTTC; CDR3: CASSLASSGGRVAKNIQYF
V: TRBV3-1/TRBV3-2; J: TRBJ1-2; D: -; size: -; DNA: TGTGCCAGCAGCCAAGGATTGGAGGGGCGCGGCGATGGCTACACCTTC; CDR3: CASSQGLEGRGDGYTF
V: TRBV7-2; J: TRBJ2-1; D: -; size: -; DNA: TGTGCCAGCAGGAGAGGAGCCAATGAGCAGTTCTTC; CDR3: CASRRGANEQFF
V: TRBV27; J: TRBJ2-1; D: -; size: -; DNA: TGTGCCAGCAGTTTATTCGGTTCATTCTCCTACAATGAGCAGTTCTTC; CDR3: CASSLFGSFSYNEQFF
V: TRBV5-6; J: TRBJ2-7; D: TRBD1; size: -; DNA: TGTGCCAGCAGCTTACGACAGGGGGCTCGAACCCAGCAGTACTTC; CDR3: CASSLRQGARTQQYF
V: TRBV10-3; J: TRBJ1-5; D: TRBD1; size: few; DNA: TGTGCCATCAGTGGGGCACAGGGGGTTCAGCCCCAGCATTTT; CDR3: CAISGAQGVQPQHF
V: TRBV7-8; J: TRBJ2-7; D: TRBD2; size: -; DNA: TGTGCCAGCAGCATCCTCGGGACTAGATATCCCGAGCAGTACTTC; CDR3: CASSILGTRYPEQYF
V: TRBV4-1; J: TRBJ2-6; D: -; size: -; DNA: TGCGCCAGCAGCCAAGTTATAACAGGGACTGGGGCCAACGTCCTGACTTTC; CDR3: CASSQVITGTGANVLTF
V: TRBV5-1; J: TRBJ2-4; D: -; size: -; DNA: TGCGCCAGCAGCTTGAGGGGACTTATAGCCAAAAACATTCAGTACTTC; CDR3: CASSLRGLIAKNIQYF
V: TRBV28; J: TRBJ1-4; D: -; size: few; DNA: TGTGCCAGCAGTGTCGGGGGTATTCCTAATGAAAAACTGTTTTTT; CDR3: CASSVGGIPNEKLFF
V: TRBV15; J: TRBJ2-7; D: TRBD2; size: -; DNA: TGTGCCACCAGCAGAGGGGGGACTAGGCCCTCCTACGAGCAGTACTTC; CDR3: CATSRGGTRPSYEQYF
V: TRBV6-6; J: TRBJ1-1; D: -; size: -; DNA: TGTGCCAGCAGTTACGACGGGGACACTGAAGCTTTCTTT; CDR3: CASSYDGDTEAFF
V: TRBV21-1; J: TRBJ1-5; D: -; size: -; DNA: TGTGCCAGCAGCAAAGCCAGACAGGGGAACAATCAGCCCCAGCATTTT; CDR3: CASSKARQGNNQPQHF
V: TRBV19; J: TRBJ2-7; D: -; size: -; DNA: TGTGCCAGTAGTATAGCTTCAGGGCCCTCCTACGAGCAGTACTTC; CDR3: CASSIASGPSYEQYF
V: TRBV28; J: TRBJ1-2; D: -; size: -; DNA: TGTGCCAGCAGTTTACCCAGGGGAGCTAACTATGGCTACACCTTC; CDR3: CASSLPRGANYGYTF
V: TRBV10-1; J: TRBJ1-6; D: TRBD1; size: -; DNA: TGCGCCAGCAGTGAGTCCCGACCCATGAAACAGGGGAGAAAGGATTCACCCCTCCACTTT; CDR3: CASSESRPMKQGRKDSPLHF
V: TRBV18; J: TRBJ2-5; D: TRBD2; size: -; DNA: TGTGCCAGCTCACGAGCGGGAGGGCTGGAGACCCAGTACTTC; CDR3: CASSRAGGLETQYF